This T cell receptor beta chain was recovered during a study of blood T cells in healthy people across ages. This clonotype was counted between two and nine times. This CDR3 has 12 residues. In germline, CDR1 is SEHNR, CDR2 FQNEAQ (reference sequence). Trimming shortened V by 5 bases and J by 6 bases, and 9 bases separated the two germline ends. A sample-barcoded 5' primer and a J-beta primer mix were used in a second PCR of roughly 6 to 11 cycles. TCRdb recomputed calls from the 5' RACE reads with MiXCR, one row per CDR3 protein. This sample has some 730,000 distinct CDR3 sequences, with about 20% found just once.

The gene calls are TRBV7-9 and TRBJ2-3; either TRBD1 or TRBD2 may supply D (6 bases each). Source material: blood. The TCR sequence derives from a man in his sixties or seventies in good health. CDR3 protein: CASSIGGDTQYF. As DNA, the CDR3 is TGTGCCAGCAGCATAGGGGGGGATACGCAGTATTTT. The whole variable domain, remainder taken from reference TRBV7-9 and TRBJ2-3, is DTGVSQNPRHKITKRGQNVTFRCDPISEHNRLYWYRQTLGQGPEFLTYFQNEAQLEKSRLLSDRFSAERPKGSFSTLEIQRTEQGDSAMYLCASSIGGDTQYFGPGTRLTVL.